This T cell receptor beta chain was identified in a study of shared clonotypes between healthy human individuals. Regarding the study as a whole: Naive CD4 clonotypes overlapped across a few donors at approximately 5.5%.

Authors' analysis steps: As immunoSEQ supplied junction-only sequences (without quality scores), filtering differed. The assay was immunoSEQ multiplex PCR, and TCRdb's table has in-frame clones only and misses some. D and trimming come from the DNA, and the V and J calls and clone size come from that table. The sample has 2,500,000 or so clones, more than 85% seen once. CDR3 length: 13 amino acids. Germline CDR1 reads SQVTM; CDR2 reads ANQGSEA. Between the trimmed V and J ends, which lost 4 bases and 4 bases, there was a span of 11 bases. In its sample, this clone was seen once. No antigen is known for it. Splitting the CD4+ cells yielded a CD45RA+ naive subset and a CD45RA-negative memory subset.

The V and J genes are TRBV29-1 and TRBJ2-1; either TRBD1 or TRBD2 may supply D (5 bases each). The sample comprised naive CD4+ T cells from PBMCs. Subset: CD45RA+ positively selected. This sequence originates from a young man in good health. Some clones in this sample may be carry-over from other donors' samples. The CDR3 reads CSVVGPGYNEQFF. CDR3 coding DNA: TGCAGCGTTGTGGGGCCGGGATACAATGAGCAGTTCTTC.